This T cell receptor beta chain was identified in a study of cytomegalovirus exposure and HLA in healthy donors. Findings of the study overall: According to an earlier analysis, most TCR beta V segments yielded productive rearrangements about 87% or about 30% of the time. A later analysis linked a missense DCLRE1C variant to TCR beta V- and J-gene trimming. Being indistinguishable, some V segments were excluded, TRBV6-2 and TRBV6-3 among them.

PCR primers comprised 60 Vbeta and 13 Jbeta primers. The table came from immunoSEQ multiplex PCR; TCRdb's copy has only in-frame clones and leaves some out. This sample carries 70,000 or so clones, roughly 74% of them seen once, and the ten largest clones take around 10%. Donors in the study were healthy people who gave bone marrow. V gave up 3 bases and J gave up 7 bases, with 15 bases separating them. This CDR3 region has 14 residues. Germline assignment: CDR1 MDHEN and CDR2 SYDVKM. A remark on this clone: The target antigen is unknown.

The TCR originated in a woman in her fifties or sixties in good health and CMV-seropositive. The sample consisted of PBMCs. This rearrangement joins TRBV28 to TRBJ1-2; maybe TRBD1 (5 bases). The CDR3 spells CASSFMGGTGGYTF. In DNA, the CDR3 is TGTGCCAGCAGTTTTATGGGGGGTACGGGTGGCTACACCTTC.